This T cell receptor (beta chain) originates from a study of breast tumors, draining lymph nodes, adjacent tissues. Study-wide results and caveats: Tumors had less TCR diversity than lymph nodes, more than nontumor tissue.

This clonotype was seen repeatedly, ten times or more. Its matching antigen is unknown. TCRdb reanalysed the multiplex PCR reads using MiXCR and keeps one entry per CDR3 protein. The repertoire holds about 130,000 distinct CDR3 sequences, with 21% as singletons. Samples came from axillary lymph nodes draining the breast cancer. Sequencing was carried out using axillary lymph node tissue. The clonotype was recovered from a female donor with breast cancer. Some clones in this sample may be carry-over from other donors' samples.

The CDR3 region is CSARETNRGYEQYF. CDR3 nucleotide sequence: TGCAGTGCTAGAGAAACGAACAGGGGTTACGAGCAGTACTTC. V usage is TRBV20-1 and J usage is TRBJ2-7; 7 nucleotides line up with TRBD1. Germline trimming cut 0 bases from V and 4 bases from J; bases unmatched to any gene: 6. The CDR3 covers 14 residues. Germline loops: CDR1 DFQATT, CDR2 SNEGSKA (reference sequence).